Shown below are 16 T cell receptor beta chains from a single sample sequenced in a study of T-cell memory formation after mild COVID-19. TCRdb itself ran the 5' RACE reads through MiXCR, one entry per CDR3 protein. The sample holds fewer than 95,000 distinct CDR3 sequences, roughly 16% seen once. Sequencing used PBMCs or a T cell subset sorted from them (not recorded which). Source of these receptors: a man younger than 30 who had mild COVID-19 (a few samples of this study predate the infection). Cell type and time point are not known.

Ten or more counts support this clonotype. V and J are TRBV5-1 and TRBJ2-1; D is undetermined. The CDR3 sequence is 14 residues long. V was trimmed by 2 bases and J by 7 bases, leaving 13 bases between them. Looked up from germline, CDR1 is SGHRS and CDR2 is YFSETQ. CDR3 sequence reads: CASSFWGYRNEQFF. DNA for the CDR3: TGCGCCAGCAGCTTCTGGGGATATAGAAATGAGCAGTTCTTC. Full variable domain (remainder filled in from reference TRBV5-1 and TRBJ2-1): KAGVTQTPRYLIKTRGQQVTLSCSPISGHRSVSWYQQTPGQGLQFLFEYFSETQRNKGNFPGRFSGRQFSNSRSEMNVSTLELGDSALYLCASSFWGYRNEQFFGPGTRLTVL.

This clonotype has a handful of counts. The V call is TRBV7-6, the J call TRBJ2-3; D is undetermined. V dropped 5 bases and J dropped 3 bases, with 12 bases sitting between them. The CDR3 length is 14 residues. The V gene's germline CDR1 is SGHVS and CDR2 FNYEAQ. This CDR3 reads CASSPPSQTDTQYF. CDR3 coding DNA: TGTGCCAGCAGCCCCCCGTCCCAGACAGATACGCAGTATTTT.

The gene calls are TRBV3-1 and TRBJ2-5; 12 positions agree with TRBD2. V lost 1 base to trimming and J lost 5 bases; unmatched junction nucleotides: 2. This CDR3 has 15 residues. The germline V gene has CDR1 LGHDT and CDR2 YNNKEL (reference sequence). CDR3 in amino acids: CASSQASGGAETQYF. The CDR3 coding sequence is TGTGCCAGCAGCCAAGCTAGCGGGGGGGCGGAGACCCAGTACTTC.

Ten or more counts support this clonotype. The chain uses TRBV4-3 and TRBJ1-2, with D possibly TRBD1 on 5 matching bases. Germline V lookup: CDR1 LGHNA, CDR2 YSLEER. V gave up 4 bases and J gave up 2 bases, with 17 bases separating them. The CDR3 is made up of 16 amino acids. The CDR3 here is CASSPSRGPPNYGYTF. The DNA for the CDR3 is TGCGCCAGCAGCCCCTCCCGGGGACCGCCAAACTATGGCTACACCTTC.

This clonotype was detected a few times. The V and J genes are TRBV4-1 and TRBJ1-3; D gene uncertain. Germline V lookup: CDR1 MGHRA, CDR2 YSYEKL. CDR3 length: 12 amino acids. Trimming took off 0 bases at V and 7 bases at J, with 4 bases between the two ends. The CDR3 spells CASSQEGNTIYF. The DNA of the CDR3 is TGCGCCAGCAGCCAAGAGGGTAACACCATATATTTT.

The chain employs TRBV6-6 and TRBJ2-7; the match to TRBD2 covers 7 bases. Per germline, CDR1 MNHNY and CDR2 SVGAGI (reference sequence). V trimming: 2 bases; J trimming: 6 bases; junction bases outside the gene matches: 1. The CDR3 has 12 residues. The CDR3 sequence is CASSYGGVEQYV. The CDR3 DNA follows: TGTGCCAGCAGTTACGGGGGGGTCGAGCAGTACGTC.

The table lists this clonotype with many counts. Written as DNA, the CDR3 is TGTGCCAGCAGCTCACTAGCGGGGGCAGAGACCCAGTACTTC. It yields the protein CASSSLAGAETQYF. The gene calls are TRBV7-2 and TRBJ2-5; 11 nucleotides align to TRBD2. This CDR3 comprises 14 residues. V lost 4 bases, J lost 4 bases, and 2 bases stayed unmatched. Germline assignment: CDR1 SGHTA and CDR2 FQGNSA.

This clonotype was found many times. The gene calls are TRBV5-1 and TRBJ1-5; perhaps TRBD1 as D (5 bases). V shed 0 bases and J shed 4 bases, with 11 bases lying between them. This CDR3 has 15 residues. Germline lookup yields CDR1 SGHRS and CDR2 YFSETQ. The CDR3 nucleotides read TGCGCCAGCAGCTTGGTACCGGGGCCGAATCAGCCCCAGCATTTT. This codes for CASSLVPGPNQPQHF.

The V gene is TRBV12-3 or TRBV12-4, the J gene TRBJ2-1; 8 nucleotides match TRBD2. This CDR3 contains 15 residues. V was pared by 3 bases and J by 4 bases, with 5 bases of the junction left unmatched. The CDR3 coding sequence is TGTGCCAGCAGTTTTCGCGGGGGGCTTTACAATGAGCAGTTCTTC. Its protein is CASSFRGGLYNEQFF.

A few counts support this clonotype. The V and J genes are TRBV28 and TRBJ1-5; D uncertain. With 5 bases removed from V and 1 base from J, the gap between germline ends came to 12 bases. The CDR3 loop spans 15 amino acids. Per germline, CDR1 MDHEN and CDR2 SYDVKM. The CDR3 spells CASSPLAGSNQPQHF. CDR3 nucleotide sequence: TGTGCCAGCAGTCCCCTGGCAGGAAGCAATCAGCCCCAGCATTTT.

The chain has TRBV10-3 and TRBJ2-1; 7 bases are shared with TRBD1. The junction had 8 bases not matched to a gene; V was cut back by 8 bases and J by 7 bases. The germline V gene has CDR1 ENHRY and CDR2 SYGVKD. CDR3 length: 13 residues. CDR3 nucleotide sequence: TGTGCCATCGGGACCGAACAGGGGAATGAGCAGTTCTTC. Its protein is CAIGTEQGNEQFF.

The rearrangement uses TRBV6-1 and TRBJ1-5, with D perhaps matching TRBD1 (6 bases). The CDR3 covers 15 residues. Trimming left V 6 bases short and J 3 bases short, with 15 bases between. Germline lookup yields CDR1 MNHNS and CDR2 SASEGT. The CDR3 bases are TGTGCCAGCAGCTTCTTACGACAGGACAATCAGCCCCAGCATTTT. This gives the protein CASSFLRQDNQPQHF.

A few counts support this clonotype. The V call is TRBV4-1, the J call TRBJ1-2; the match to TRBD1 covers 10 bases. Germline V gene sequence: CDR1 MGHRA, CDR2 YSYEKL. V was pared by 2 bases and J by 2 bases, with 5 bases of the junction left unmatched. This CDR3 contains 16 residues. The CDR3 bases are TGCGCCAGCAGCCAAACCTCGACAGGGGGCAACTATGGCTACACCTTC. This encodes CASSQTSTGGNYGYTF.

The sample holds a few counts of this clonotype. The chain employs TRBV12-3 or TRBV12-4 and TRBJ2-7; 7 bases map to TRBD1. Trimming at V came to 2 bases and at J to 4 bases, leaving 8 bases not matched to a gene. This CDR3 region has 15 residues. DNA of the CDR3: TGTGCCAGCAGTTTATTTTCGGGCAGGGGGTACGAGCAGTACTTC. Residues: CASSLFSGRGYEQYF.

The chain links TRBV5-1 to TRBJ1-1, with 8 bases fitting TRBD1. Germline trimming cut 3 bases from V and 3 bases from J; bases unmatched to any gene: 10. Germline CDR1 and CDR2: SGHRS and YFSETQ. This CDR3 is built from 16 residues. The CDR3 DNA is TGCGCCAGCAGCTCGGACAGGGAAAAAGGGTACACTGAAGCTTTCTTT. It yields the protein CASSSDREKGYTEAFF.

This sequence joins TRBV10-3 and TRBJ2-7, with TRBD1 matching over 7 bases. The CDR3 has 16 residues. Per germline, CDR1 ENHRY and CDR2 SYGVKD. V lost 5 bases, J lost 0 bases, and 10 bases stayed unmatched. CDR3 sequence (DNA): TGTGCCATCAGTCCAGCCAGGGACAGTTCCTCCTACGAGCAGTACGTC. Amino acid sequence: CAISPARDSSSYEQYV.